Listed below are T cell receptor beta chains from one sample, sequenced in a study of blood T cell repertoires in COVID-19. Measured with immunoSEQ multiplex PCR; TCRdb has only the in-frame clones, and not every one. The top ten clones hold 0.5% to 0.55% of a sample with about 150,000 clones, about 90% of them seen once. Sequencing input: peripheral blood. These receptors all come from a man aged 50 to 60 with acute or convalescent COVID-19. CDR3s include the opening cysteine and the closing phenylalanine or tryptophan. The D gene is left open where the match is weak. Only part of the rows carry a size: once, few, many, or a class if the clone is expanded.

abundance	d_gene	len	v_gene	j_gene	CDR3nt	CDR3aa
NA	NA	17	TRBV5-5	TRBJ1-5	TGTGCCAGCAGCGCACGGGTCCCCCTCGGGCGGGATCAGCCCCAGCATTTT	CASSARVPLGRDQPQHF
once	TRBD2	16	TRBV5-1	TRBJ2-1	TGCGCCAGCAGCTTGTTCGGCGGGGGCTCCTACAATGAGCAGTTCTTC	CASSLFGGGSYNEQFF
once	TRBD1	15	TRBV25-1	TRBJ1-1	TGTGCCAGCAGTGAAACAGGGGGCGCGGACACTGAAGCTTTCTTT	CASSETGGADTEAFF
NA	NA	11	TRBV6-5	TRBJ1-2	TGTGCCAGCAGTAAGACACATGGCTACACCTTC	CASSKTHGYTF
NA	NA	14	TRBV5-1	TRBJ1-2	TGCGCCAGCAGCCCTCGGACAGAGTTCTATGGCTACACCTTC	CASSPRTEFYGYTF
NA	TRBD2	15	TRBV14	TRBJ2-2	TGTGCCAGCAGCCAACAACTAGCGGGTGCCGGGGAGCTGTTTTTT	CASSQQLAGAGELFF
NA	TRBD2	15	TRBV5-1	TRBJ2-1	TGCGCCAGCAGCTTGGATGTAGCGGGAGCCAATGAGCAGTTCTTC	CASSLDVAGANEQFF
NA	NA	11	TRBV3-1/TRBV3-2	TRBJ2-1	TGTGCCAGCGCACACAGGAATGAGCAGTTCTTC	CASAHRNEQFF
NA	NA	15	TRBV19	TRBJ2-3	TGTGCCAGTAGTCCTAAGCGCGGGACGGCAGATACGCAGTATTTT	CASSPKRGTADTQYF
NA	NA	14	TRBV2	TRBJ1-3	TGTGCCAGCAGAGCACAGGGTTTTAGAAACACCATATATTTT	CASRAQGFRNTIYF
NA	NA	15	TRBV18	TRBJ1-6	TGTGCCAGCTCGTCAGAAGAGGGGGTTAATTCACCCCTCCACTTT	CASSSEEGVNSPLHF
NA	NA	13	TRBV27	TRBJ2-2	TGTGCCAGCAGTCCCCGTTACACCGGGGAGCTGTTTTTT	CASSPRYTGELFF
NA	NA	13	TRBV5-4	TRBJ2-3	TGTGCCAGCAGCTTGGCGGGTGCCGGTACGCAGTATTTT	CASSLAGAGTQYF
NA	NA	14	TRBV2	TRBJ1-3	TGTGCCAGCAGGGTCAGGTTCTCTGGAAACACCATATATTTT	CASRVRFSGNTIYF
NA	TRBD1	18	TRBV7-2	TRBJ1-5	TGTGCCAGCAGCACCAGGGGGGGTGGGACAGGGTTTTATCAGCCCCAGCATTTT	CASSTRGGGTGFYQPQHF
NA	NA	14	TRBV27	TRBJ1-1	TGTGCCAGCAGTTTAGGTCTGGAGAGCACTGAAGCTTTCTTT	CASSLGLESTEAFF
NA	NA	15	TRBV19	TRBJ1-4	TGTGCCAGTAGTCCCGGGGTTGCAACTAATGAAAAACTGTTTTTT	CASSPGVATNEKLFF
NA	TRBD1	14	TRBV29-1	TRBJ1-5	TGCAGCGTTGCAACCGGGACAGGAGATCAGCCCCAGCATTTT	CSVATGTGDQPQHF
NA	TRBD1	15	TRBV7-9	TRBJ1-2	TGTGCCAGCAGCTTAGGGACAGGGGGCGCATATGGCTACACCTTC	CASSLGTGGAYGYTF
NA	NA	12	TRBV12-3/TRBV12-4	TRBJ1-2	TGTGCCAGCAGTTCCAGGGACTATGGCTACACCTTC	CASSSRDYGYTF
NA	TRBD1	16	TRBV5-6	TRBJ1-3	TGTGCCAGCAGCTTGTTCTGGAGACAGGGGGCAAACACCATATATTTT	CASSLFWRQGANTIYF